The clone carrying this TCR beta chain was seen a few times. Antigen: not known. Uncontrolled infection, other autoimmune disease, pregnancy or lactation excluded patients. The entry originates in a study of T cells in Graves' hyperthyroidism and ophthalmopathy. Findings and limits, study-wide: Using 13 V-J features, a model discriminated ophthalmopathy from stable hyperthyroidism. With a median lead of around 6.7 months before onset, the model predicted ophthalmopathy.

This CDR3 region has 14 residues. Germline values: CDR1 MNHEY, CDR2 SVGAGI. V was clipped by 4 bases and J by 4 bases, with 13 bases between them. What was amplified from RNA transcripts were TCR beta CDR3 regions. First-round RT-PCR targeting the TCR CDR3 was performed with the HTBI primer set. TCRdb re-called the multiplex PCR reads with MiXCR, one entry per CDR3 protein. The table has 750,000 to 900,000 distinct CDR3 sequences, around 39% seen once. The sequenced sample consisted of blood. This receptor was identified in a man younger than 35 with Graves' hyperthyroidism. The chain carries TRBV6-5 and TRBJ1-2, with D hard to call. The CDR3 sequence: CASSSAGPLYGYTF. Written as DNA, the CDR3 is TGTGCCAGCAGTTCAGCGGGCCCCCTCTATGGCTACACCTTC.